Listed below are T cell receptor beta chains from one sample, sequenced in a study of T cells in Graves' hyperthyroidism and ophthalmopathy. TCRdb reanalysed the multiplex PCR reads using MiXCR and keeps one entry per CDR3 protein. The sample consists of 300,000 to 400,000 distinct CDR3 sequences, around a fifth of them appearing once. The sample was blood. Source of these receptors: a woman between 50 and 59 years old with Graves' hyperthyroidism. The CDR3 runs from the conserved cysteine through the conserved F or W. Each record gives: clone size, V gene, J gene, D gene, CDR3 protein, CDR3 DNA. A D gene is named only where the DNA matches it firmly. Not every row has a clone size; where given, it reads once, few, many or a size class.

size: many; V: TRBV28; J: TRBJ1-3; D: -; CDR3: CASIRGGTGNTIYF; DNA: TGTGCCAGTATAAGGGGCGGAACTGGAAACACCATATATTTT
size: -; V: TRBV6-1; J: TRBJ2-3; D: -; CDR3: CASRRDRGGTDTQYF; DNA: TGTGCCAGCAGACGGGACAGAGGAGGGACAGATACGCAGTATTTT
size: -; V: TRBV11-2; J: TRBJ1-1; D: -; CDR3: CASSRVEGRNTEAFF; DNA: TGTGCCAGCAGCCGGGTCGAGGGAAGAAACACTGAAGCTTTCTTT
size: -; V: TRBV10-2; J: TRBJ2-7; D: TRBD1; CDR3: CASSDSGQGHEQYF; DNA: TGCGCCAGCAGTGATTCGGGACAGGGCCACGAGCAGTACTTC
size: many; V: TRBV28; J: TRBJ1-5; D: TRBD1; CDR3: CASSKRQGTKSNQPQHF; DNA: TGTGCCAGCAGCAAAAGACAGGGGACGAAAAGCAATCAGCCCCAGCATTTT
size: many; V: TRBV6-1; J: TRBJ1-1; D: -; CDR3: CASSAAGGDIAEAFF; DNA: TGTGCCAGCAGTGCGGCGGGGGGAGATATCGCTGAAGCTTTCTTT
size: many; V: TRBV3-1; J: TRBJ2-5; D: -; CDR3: CASSQMRREVTQYF; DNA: TGTGCCAGCAGCCAAATGAGGAGAGAGGTGACCCAGTACTTC
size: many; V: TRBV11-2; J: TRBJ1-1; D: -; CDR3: CASSTSQRMNTEAFF; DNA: TGTGCCAGCAGCACCTCACAGAGAATGAACACTGAAGCTTTCTTT
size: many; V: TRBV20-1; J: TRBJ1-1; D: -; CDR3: CSGVELQNTEAFF; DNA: TGCAGTGGCGTAGAATTACAGAACACTGAAGCTTTCTTT
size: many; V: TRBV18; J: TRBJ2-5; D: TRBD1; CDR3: CASSSGGQGQETQYF; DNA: TGTGCCAGCTCATCGGGGGGACAGGGCCAAGAGACCCAGTACTTC
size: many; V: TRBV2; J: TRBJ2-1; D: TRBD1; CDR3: CASSGDRGRNEQFF; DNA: TGTGCCAGCAGTGGGGACAGGGGACGTAATGAGCAGTTCTTC